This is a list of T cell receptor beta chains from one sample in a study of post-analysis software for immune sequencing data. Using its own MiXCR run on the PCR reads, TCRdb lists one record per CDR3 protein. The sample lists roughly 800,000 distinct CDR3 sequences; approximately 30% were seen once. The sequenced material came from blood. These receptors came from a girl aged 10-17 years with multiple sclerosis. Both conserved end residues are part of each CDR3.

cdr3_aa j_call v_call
CASSLTGTYYNEQFF TRBJ2-1 TRBV6-5
CSVEVQLYEQYF TRBJ2-7 TRBV29-1
CASKRKGQGNQPQHF TRBJ1-5 TRBV6-5
CASSPSLDGDTEAFF TRBJ1-1 TRBV7-9
CSVGGATNTGELFF TRBJ2-2 TRBV29-1
CSVEFPGARSYGYTF TRBJ1-2 TRBV29-1
CASSSASVTYEQYF TRBJ2-7 TRBV13
CASRAGLGGTNEKLFF TRBJ1-4 TRBV6-5
CASSAWFSTDTQYF TRBJ2-3 TRBV2
CASSSFTSGSSEQFF TRBJ2-1 TRBV11-2
CSARPPPDAVAPRNEQFF TRBJ2-1 TRBV20-1
CAISPLGGLEQFF TRBJ2-1 TRBV10-3
CATSDPGTSGGTNEQFF TRBJ2-1 TRBV24-1
CASQLGGGLTYEQYF . TRBV28
CSVVGQYNEQFF TRBJ2-1 TRBV29-1
CASSQTWTGGQETQYF TRBJ2-5 TRBV6-6
CSAREDHGTGVWEQYF TRBJ2-7 TRBV20-1
CASSQVRRARAIQYF TRBJ2-4 TRBV3-1
CASSPPTSQTYNEQFF TRBJ2-1 TRBV7-9
CASSPATQSTEAFF TRBJ1-1 TRBV5-1
CASSPRERSYEQYF TRBJ2-7 TRBV28
CASSLQAGGNTDTQYF TRBJ2-3 TRBV7-2
CASSEVGAASYNEQYF TRBJ2-7 TRBV6-1
CSAIRPGDTQYF TRBJ2-3 TRBV20-1
CASTGGNQETQYF TRBJ2-5 TRBV5-1
CASSLALGDTQYF TRBJ2-3 TRBV7-7
CSATGTRWNEQFF TRBJ2-1 TRBV20-1
CSVEIPGGGSYNEQFF TRBJ2-1 TRBV29-1
CATSRLSSYNEQFF TRBJ2-1 TRBV3-1
CAISVGGGGGFYEQYF TRBJ2-7 TRBV10-3
CASSPGQGPDTQYF TRBJ2-3 TRBV7-2
CAISGTGTDYNEQFF TRBJ2-1 TRBV10-3
CASSWGDTLGETQYF . TRBV5-1
CASSQTQNGEQYF TRBJ2-7 TRBV13
CSARDWQASGANVLTF TRBJ2-6 TRBV20-1
CASSLAARGSYNEQFF TRBJ2-1 TRBV5-1
CSATLRRNTEAFF TRBJ1-1 TRBV20-1
CASSRTRGTEAFF TRBJ1-1 TRBV10-1
CASSQDRVPSSPLHF TRBJ1-6 TRBV5-4
CSARGLISLEQYF TRBJ2-7 TRBV20-1
CASSYHGTAVGYGYTF TRBJ1-2 TRBV6-2/TRBV6-3
CASSLDQTTYPTSETQYF TRBJ2-5 TRBV11-2
CASSQGTGRMRSYTF TRBJ1-2 TRBV13
CASRVAGYNEQFF TRBJ2-1 TRBV6-5
CASSLYRDANTQYF TRBJ2-3 TRBV5-1
CASSLASTGIGDEQYF TRBJ2-7 TRBV5-1